A selection of T cell receptor beta chains follows, all from one sample in a study of blood T cell repertoires in COVID-19. TCRdb keeps only in-frame clones here, not all; method: immunoSEQ multiplex PCR. This table has a few hundred thousand clones, about 90% appearing once. The sequenced sample was peripheral blood. Receptors originate from a man aged 55 to 70 with acute or convalescent COVID-19. Both conserved end residues are part of each CDR3. Fields, in order: D gene, J gene, clone size, V gene, CDR3 DNA, CDR3 protein. The D gene is left open where the match is weak. Not all rows give a size; the values are once, few, many and, for expanded clones, a class.

d_gene: TRBD1
j_gene: TRBJ2-5
abundance: .
v_gene: TRBV11-3
CDR3nt: TGTGCCAGCAGCTACCTCCTCGGACAGGTCCAAGAGACCCAGTACTTC
CDR3aa: CASSYLLGQVQETQYF

d_gene: TRBD1
j_gene: TRBJ1-1
abundance: .
v_gene: TRBV7-9
CDR3nt: TGTGCCAGCAGACAGGGGGCGAATACTGAAGCTTTCTTT
CDR3aa: CASRQGANTEAFF

d_gene: .
j_gene: TRBJ2-3
abundance: .
v_gene: TRBV4-3
CDR3nt: TGCGCCAGCAGCCAAAGAAGGATTGAAGGCGGCCCCACAGATACGCAGTATTTT
CDR3aa: CASSQRRIEGGPTDTQYF

d_gene: .
j_gene: TRBJ2-3
abundance: .
v_gene: TRBV19
CDR3nt: TGTGCCAGTAGTATTGGCGGGGGCATAGGGGCAGATACGCAGTATTTT
CDR3aa: CASSIGGGIGADTQYF

d_gene: .
j_gene: TRBJ1-1
abundance: .
v_gene: TRBV19
CDR3nt: TGTGCCAGTAGAGGACGACGGGGGGTTGACACTGAAGCTTTCTTT
CDR3aa: CASRGRRGVDTEAFF

d_gene: .
j_gene: TRBJ1-1
abundance: .
v_gene: TRBV19
CDR3nt: TGTGCCAGCAGAGGCCGGTGGGACACTGAAGCTTTCTTT
CDR3aa: CASRGRWDTEAFF

d_gene: .
j_gene: TRBJ2-1
abundance: .
v_gene: TRBV15
CDR3nt: TGTGCCACCCGCGGTAGGGGTGCCTACAATGAGCAGTTCTTC
CDR3aa: CATRGRGAYNEQFF

d_gene: TRBD2
j_gene: TRBJ2-7
abundance: .
v_gene: TRBV11-2
CDR3nt: TGTGCCAGCAGCTTAGCAGCGGGAGGGCCTTACGAGCAGTACTTC
CDR3aa: CASSLAAGGPYEQYF

d_gene: TRBD1
j_gene: TRBJ1-2
abundance: .
v_gene: TRBV5-5
CDR3nt: TGTGCCAGCAGCCCCGGGACAGGGGCCGGGTTTTATGGCTACACCTTC
CDR3aa: CASSPGTGAGFYGYTF

d_gene: .
j_gene: TRBJ1-4
abundance: once
v_gene: TRBV9
CDR3nt: TGTGCCAGCAGCGGGAGGCGGGTTGGGGATGAAAAACTGTTTTTT
CDR3aa: CASSGRRVGDEKLFF

d_gene: TRBD1
j_gene: TRBJ1-2
abundance: .
v_gene: TRBV30
CDR3nt: TGTGCCTGGAGCCCCAGGGGGGACGGAAGGGATGGCTACACCTTC
CDR3aa: CAWSPRGDGRDGYTF

d_gene: .
j_gene: TRBJ2-2
abundance: few
v_gene: TRBV5-1
CDR3nt: TGCGCCAGCAGCGAGGGACATCCGAGGACCGGGGAGCTGTTTTTT
CDR3aa: CASSEGHPRTGELFF

d_gene: .
j_gene: TRBJ1-1
abundance: .
v_gene: TRBV5-1
CDR3nt: TGCGCCAGCAGCTTGGAGGGGGGGACGACCACTTTGAACACTGAAGCTTTCTTT
CDR3aa: CASSLEGGTTTLNTEAFF

d_gene: .
j_gene: TRBJ2-6
abundance: .
v_gene: TRBV6-2/TRBV6-3
CDR3nt: TGTGCCAGCAGTCGTCTGGGGGGCTCTGGGGCCAACGTCCTGACTTTC
CDR3aa: CASSRLGGSGANVLTF

d_gene: .
j_gene: TRBJ1-1
abundance: few
v_gene: TRBV5-1
CDR3nt: TGCGCCAGCAGCTCGTCCGGGGGCACTGAAGCTTTCTTT
CDR3aa: CASSSSGGTEAFF

d_gene: .
j_gene: TRBJ1-2
abundance: once
v_gene: TRBV15
CDR3nt: TGTGCCACCAGCAGAGACAGGGTTTATGGCTACACCTTC
CDR3aa: CATSRDRVYGYTF

d_gene: .
j_gene: TRBJ2-4
abundance: once
v_gene: TRBV18
CDR3nt: TGTGCCAGCTCACCAAGGGCGGGATCGGACATTCAGTACTTC
CDR3aa: CASSPRAGSDIQYF

d_gene: TRBD1
j_gene: TRBJ2-2
abundance: .
v_gene: TRBV25-1
CDR3nt: TGTGCCAGCAGTAACCGGGACAGAATTAACACCGGGGAGCTGTTTTTT
CDR3aa: CASSNRDRINTGELFF

d_gene: TRBD1
j_gene: TRBJ2-2
abundance: .
v_gene: TRBV27
CDR3nt: TGTGCCAGCAGTTTAGGACGGGGACAGGGAGTGTCCGGGGAGCTGTTTTTT
CDR3aa: CASSLGRGQGVSGELFF

d_gene: .
j_gene: TRBJ2-2
abundance: .
v_gene: TRBV19
CDR3nt: TGTGCCAGTAGTAGGCGGGCAGCCAGGGGAGTTACGGAGCTGTTTTTT
CDR3aa: CASSRRAARGVTELFF

d_gene: TRBD2
j_gene: TRBJ2-2
abundance: .
v_gene: TRBV6-2/TRBV6-3
CDR3nt: TGTGCCAGCAGGCCTAGCGGGGAGGCCGGGGAGCTGTTTTTT
CDR3aa: CASRPSGEAGELFF

d_gene: TRBD2
j_gene: TRBJ2-3
abundance: few
v_gene: TRBV9
CDR3nt: TGTGCCAGCAGCGGGCCGGGGGGGCGGTTCGGCACAGATACGCAGTATTTT
CDR3aa: CASSGPGGRFGTDTQYF

d_gene: TRBD1
j_gene: TRBJ1-6
abundance: .
v_gene: TRBV6-2/TRBV6-3
CDR3nt: TGTGCCAGCAGTTCCCAGATGTCTGGACAGGGAAGGGCGTCACCCCTCCACTTT
CDR3aa: CASSSQMSGQGRASPLHF

d_gene: TRBD1
j_gene: TRBJ1-2
abundance: .
v_gene: TRBV28
CDR3nt: TGTGCCAGCACCCTGGGACAGGGTGGCTACACCTTC
CDR3aa: CASTLGQGGYTF

d_gene: .
j_gene: TRBJ1-2
abundance: .
v_gene: TRBV4-3
CDR3nt: TGCGCCAGCAGCCAAGATCCCTCTTTAATCGGCTACACCTTC
CDR3aa: CASSQDPSLIGYTF

d_gene: TRBD1
j_gene: TRBJ1-2
abundance: .
v_gene: TRBV28
CDR3nt: TGTGCCAGCAGTTTTTCTGTGGGGACAGGGGTAGGCTACACCTTC
CDR3aa: CASSFSVGTGVGYTF

d_gene: .
j_gene: TRBJ1-2
abundance: .
v_gene: TRBV29-1
CDR3nt: TGCAGCGGGGGGACACCCAACTATGGCTACACCTTC
CDR3aa: CSGGTPNYGYTF